These 7 T cell receptor beta chains originate from one sample sequenced in a study of CD8+ T cells in alopecia areata. Isolated RNA was reverse transcribed into cDNA used as the sequencing template. Sequencing was performed with immunoSEQ multiplex PCR; in TCRdb, only in-frame clones are kept and a portion is missing. The sample carries 150,000 to 250,000 clones, 60% to 70% recorded once. Treatment described: oral pan-JAK inhibitor, 5-10 mg twice daily. Specimen: CD4+ T cells sorted from blood, collected at week 4, from a patient treated with tofacitinib. Source of these receptors: a human donor with alopecia areata.

This sequence joins TRBV2 and TRBJ1-1; 9 bases align to TRBD1. The CDR3 totals 14 residues. Germline V gene data show CDR1 as SNHLY and CDR2 as FYNNEI. The ends lost 6 bases at V and 8 bases at J; junction bases unmatched: 10. The CDR3 region is CASSATGGGGEAFF. The CDR3 bases are TGTGCCAGCAGCGCGACAGGGGGTGGAGGCGAAGCTTTCTTT.

This sequence joins TRBV11-1 and TRBJ1-1, with 7 bases identical to TRBD1. CDR1 and CDR2 (germline): SGHAT, FQDESV (reference sequence). Trimming took 4 bases from V and 4 from J; bases not matched to a gene: 6. The length of the CDR3 is 14 residues. In DNA, the CDR3 is TGTGCCAGCAGCTACACAGGGGTCGGCACTGAAGCTTTCTTT. This translates into CASSYTGVGTEAFF.

The CDR3 coding sequence is TGCGCCAGCAGCCAAGGGGGGAAGATTGTCGAGACCCAGTACTTC. Protein sequence: CASSQGGKIVETQYF. The chain carries TRBV4-1 and TRBJ2-5; either TRBD1 or TRBD2 may fit D (5 bases each). The CDR3 extends over 15 amino acids. The V end lost 1 base, the J end lost 5 bases, and 14 bases lay between the germline ends. Germline V CDR1 and CDR2: MGHRA, YSYEKL.

This clone came up a few times. This rearrangement joins TRBV14 to TRBJ2-7; tentative D call: TRBD1 (6 bases). The germline gives CDR1 SGHDN, CDR2 FVKESK. The germline V and J ends were trimmed by 2 bases and 9 bases, with 14 bases remaining between them. The CDR3 has 13 amino acids. CDR3 protein: CASSQSLGQPQYF. CDR3 DNA: TGTGCCAGCAGCCAATCCCTTGGACAGCCGCAGTACTTC.

This clone has more than one count but fewer than ten. The chain joins TRBV4-1 to TRBJ2-5; D is unclear. The germline gives CDR1 MGHRA, CDR2 YSYEKL. This CDR3 comprises 16 residues. V shed 0 bases and J shed 5 bases, with 16 bases lying between them. CDR3 region: CASSQDADPVRETQYF. For the CDR3, the DNA is TGCGCCAGCAGCCAAGATGCGGACCCCGTCCGGGAGACCCAGTACTTC.

This clone was counted only a few times. The chain carries TRBV6-6 and TRBJ1-4; weak D call: TRBD1 (6 bases). CDR1 is MNHNY and CDR2 is SVGAGI in the germline V gene (reference sequence). Trimming stripped 2 bases from V and 4 bases from J, with 8 bases between. The CDR3 extends over 14 amino acids. The CDR3 sequence is CASSYAGDNEKLFF. The CDR3 nucleotides are TGTGCCAGCAGTTACGCAGGGGATAATGAAAAACTGTTTTTT.

The V call is TRBV30, the J call TRBJ1-2, with D uncertain. The CDR3 runs to 17 residues. Trimming shortened V by 4 bases and J by 1 base, and 22 bases separated the two germline ends. The germline gives CDR1 GTSNPN, CDR2 SVGIG (reference sequence). CDR3 loop: CAWTPGVPLPLNYGYTF. DNA of the CDR3: TGTGCCTGGACGCCTGGGGTCCCCCTCCCCCTTAACTATGGCTACACCTTC. Full variable domain (rest looked up from reference TRBV30 and TRBJ1-2): SQTIHQWPATLVQPVGSPLSLECTVEGTSNPNLYWYRQAAGRGLQLLFYSVGIGQISSEVPQNLSASRPQDRQFILSSKKLLLSDSGFYLCAWTPGVPLPLNYGYTFGSGTRLTVV.